The present T cell receptor (beta chain) was sequenced within a study of T cell clonotyping in hematopoietic cell transplantation. CDR1 is MGHRA and CDR2 is YSYEKL in the germline V gene. V lost 1 base to trimming and J lost 7 bases, with 17 bases between them. This CDR3 region has 15 residues. Data came from immunoSEQ multiplex PCR; TCRdb stores just in-frame clones and leaves some out. The sample lists 3,000 or so clones, approximately 57% seen once, with 22% in the top ten. The rearrangement links TRBV4-1 to TRBJ2-7; D possibly corresponds to TRBD2 (6 bases). The source of this sequence is a female patient in her 30s who had an allogeneic stem cell transplant, so T cells may come from the graft donor. Some clones in this sample may be carry-over from other donors' samples. This material consisted of peripheral blood mononuclear cells, taken 30 days after allogeneic stem cell transplant. The CDR3 sequence: CASSQAPGVLDEQYF. The DNA for the CDR3 is TGCGCCAGCAGCCAAGCCCCGGGGGTCCTTGATGAGCAGTACTTC.